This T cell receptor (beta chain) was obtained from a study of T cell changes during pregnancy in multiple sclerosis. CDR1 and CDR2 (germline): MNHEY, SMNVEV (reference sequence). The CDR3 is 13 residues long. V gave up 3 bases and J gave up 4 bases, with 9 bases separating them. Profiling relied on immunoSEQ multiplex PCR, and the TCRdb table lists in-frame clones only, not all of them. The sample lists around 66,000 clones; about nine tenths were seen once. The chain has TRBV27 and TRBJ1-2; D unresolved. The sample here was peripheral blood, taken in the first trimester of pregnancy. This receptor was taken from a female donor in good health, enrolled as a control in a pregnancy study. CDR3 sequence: CASSFRSGYGYTF. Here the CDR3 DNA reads TGTGCCAGCAGTTTCCGATCGGGCTATGGCTACACCTTC.